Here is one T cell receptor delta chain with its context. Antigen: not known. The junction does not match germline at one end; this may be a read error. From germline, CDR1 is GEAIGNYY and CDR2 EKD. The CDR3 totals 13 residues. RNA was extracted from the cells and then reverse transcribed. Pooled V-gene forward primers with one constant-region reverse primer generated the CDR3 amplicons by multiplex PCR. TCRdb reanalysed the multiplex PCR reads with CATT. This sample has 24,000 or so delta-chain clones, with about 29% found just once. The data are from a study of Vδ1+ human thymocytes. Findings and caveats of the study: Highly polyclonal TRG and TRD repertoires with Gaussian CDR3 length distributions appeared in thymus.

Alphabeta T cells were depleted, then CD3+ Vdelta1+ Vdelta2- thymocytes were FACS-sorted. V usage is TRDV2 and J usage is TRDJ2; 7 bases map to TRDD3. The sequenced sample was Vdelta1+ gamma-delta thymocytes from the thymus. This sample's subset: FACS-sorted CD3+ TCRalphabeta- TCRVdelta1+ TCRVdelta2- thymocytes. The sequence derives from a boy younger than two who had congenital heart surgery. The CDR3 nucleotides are TGTGCCACGGTCCGGGGGATGGTGGCACACCTCTTCTTC. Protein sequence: CATVRGMVAHLFF.